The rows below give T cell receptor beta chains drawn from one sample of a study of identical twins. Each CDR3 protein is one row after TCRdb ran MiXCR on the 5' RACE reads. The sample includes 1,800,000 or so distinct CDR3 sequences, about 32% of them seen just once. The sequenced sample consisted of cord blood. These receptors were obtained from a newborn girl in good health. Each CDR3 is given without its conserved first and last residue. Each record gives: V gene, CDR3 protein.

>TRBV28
ASSLGVGRAGVSYNEQY
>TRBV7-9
ASSEIGTGRNEQY
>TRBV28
ASGLRMEHSSYNEQF
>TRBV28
AVPGQGSADTQY
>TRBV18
AGSTAGPTTDTQY
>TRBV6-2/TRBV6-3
ASSYVPAEAF
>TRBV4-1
ASSQVRGQKMLGPFNTEAF
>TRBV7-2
ASSLERHSYEQY
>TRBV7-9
ASSVRGGDGYT
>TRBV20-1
SASPRRGQY
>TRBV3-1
ASSPPVRGLSYNEQY
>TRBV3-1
ASSPFPGRSSYEQY
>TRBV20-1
SPSRTGKNSPLH
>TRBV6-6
ASSPPGLVGDNEQF
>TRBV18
ASSGSPGTFGYGYT
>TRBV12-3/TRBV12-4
ASSGPDRGNSPLH
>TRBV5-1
ASSTSGGVTYEQY
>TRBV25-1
ARRTAKNIQY
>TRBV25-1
ASSEGQNEQF
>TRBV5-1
ASSFSDGSNQPQH
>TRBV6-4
ASSEEGDEPNEKLF
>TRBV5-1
ASSLVAGFGETQY
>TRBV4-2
ASSQDRDREPRAYNEQF
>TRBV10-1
ASSDSQGRSTDTQY
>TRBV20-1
SAGRGGPNEQF
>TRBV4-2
ASSQDPAGANEQF